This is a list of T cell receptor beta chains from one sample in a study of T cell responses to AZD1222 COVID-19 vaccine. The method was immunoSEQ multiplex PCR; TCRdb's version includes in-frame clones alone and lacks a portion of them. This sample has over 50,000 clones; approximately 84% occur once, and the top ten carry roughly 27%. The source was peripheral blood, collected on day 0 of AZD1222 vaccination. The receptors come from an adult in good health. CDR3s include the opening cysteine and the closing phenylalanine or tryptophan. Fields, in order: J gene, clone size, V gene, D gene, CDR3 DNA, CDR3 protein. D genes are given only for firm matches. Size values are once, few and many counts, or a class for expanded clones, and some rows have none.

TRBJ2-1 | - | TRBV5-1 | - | TGCGCCAGCAGCGCGCTTGTAGGGGGAAGCGCCAATGAGCAGTTCTTC | CASSALVGGSANEQFF
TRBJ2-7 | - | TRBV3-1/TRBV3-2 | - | TGTGCCAGCAGCCAAGTGACAGTAAGCGAGCAGTACTTC | CASSQVTVSEQYF
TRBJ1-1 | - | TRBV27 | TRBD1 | TGTGCCAGCAGTTCGACCAGGGGGCGACGAGTCCCGAACACTGAAGCTTTCTTT | CASSSTRGRRVPNTEAFF
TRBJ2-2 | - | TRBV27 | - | TGTGCCAGCAGTCCCCCATACACCGGGGAGCTGTTTTTT | CASSPPYTGELFF
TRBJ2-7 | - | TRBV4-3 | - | TGCGCCAGCAGCCAAGATTCGGGAGTTCCCTCCTACGAGCAGTACTTC | CASSQDSGVPSYEQYF
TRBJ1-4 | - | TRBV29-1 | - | TGCAGCGTTGGAGTGGGGGGGAATAATGAAAAACTGTTTTTT | CSVGVGGNNEKLFF
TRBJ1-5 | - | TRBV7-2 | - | TGTGCCAGCAGCTTAGATGGGGGGCAGGAGCCCCAGCATTTT | CASSLDGGQEPQHF
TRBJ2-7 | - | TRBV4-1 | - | TGCGCCAGCAGCCAAACAGGGAACTCCTACGAGCAGTACTTC | CASSQTGNSYEQYF
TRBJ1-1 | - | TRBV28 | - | TGTGCCAGCAGTTTTGGGGTGGAAGGACCAGAAGCTTTCTTT | CASSFGVEGPEAFF
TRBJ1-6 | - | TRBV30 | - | TGTGCCTGGAAGGCCAGGCAATTAGCACCCCTCCACTTT | CAWKARQLAPLHF
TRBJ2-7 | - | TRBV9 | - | TGTGCCAGCAGCGTATCAGGGGCTTTTCGATACGAGCAGTACTTC | CASSVSGAFRYEQYF
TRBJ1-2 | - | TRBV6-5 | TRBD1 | TGTGCCAGCAGTCGACAGGGGGCGCGGGGCTACACCTTC | CASSRQGARGYTF
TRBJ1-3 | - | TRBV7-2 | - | TGTGCCAGCAGTCGTGGACAGCAAAACACCATATATTTT | CASSRGQQNTIYF
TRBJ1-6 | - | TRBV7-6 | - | TGTGCCAGCAGCTTACGAGGCAGGGATAATTCACCCCTCCACTTT | CASSLRGRDNSPLHF
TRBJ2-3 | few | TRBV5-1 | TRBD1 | TGCGCCAGCAGCAAGTCTAGGAGGGGGACAGGGCGCCTCACAGATACGCAGTATTTT | CASSKSRRGTGRLTDTQYF
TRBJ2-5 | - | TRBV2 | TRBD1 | TGTGCCAGCACCGGACAGGGGTTTACTGAAGAGACCCAGTACTTC | CASTGQGFTEETQYF
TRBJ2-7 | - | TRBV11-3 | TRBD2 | TGTGCCAGCAGCCTCAAACTAGCGGGGGACTACGAGCAGTACTTC | CASSLKLAGDYEQYF
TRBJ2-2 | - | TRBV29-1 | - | TGCAGCGTTGAAGACGTGATGACGGGAAGGGGGGAGCTGTTTTTT | CSVEDVMTGRGELFF
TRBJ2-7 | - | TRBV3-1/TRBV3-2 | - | TGTGCCAGCAGCCAAGTCTACCGCGCGGAGCAGTACTTC | CASSQVYRAEQYF
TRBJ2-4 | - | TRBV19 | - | TGTGCCAGTAGTCATCGGAGTAGCAAAAACATTCAGTACTTC | CASSHRSSKNIQYF
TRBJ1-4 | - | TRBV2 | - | TGTGCCAGCGTGGGGGGGGCCTATGAAAAACTGTTTTTT | CASVGGAYEKLFF
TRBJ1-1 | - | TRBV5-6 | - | TGTGCCAGCAGCTTATTAGGGGACGCTGAAGCTTTCTTT | CASSLLGDAEAFF
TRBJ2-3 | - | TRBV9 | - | TGTGCCAGCAGTTGGGCTAGCGGCACAGATACGCAGTATTTT | CASSWASGTDTQYF
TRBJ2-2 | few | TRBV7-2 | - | TGTGCCAGCAGCTTTGGCGGTTCCGTCGGGGAGCTGTTTTTT | CASSFGGSVGELFF
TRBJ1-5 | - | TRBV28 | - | TGTGCCAGCAGCACGGGGGGGTTCTATCAGCCCCAGCATTTT | CASSTGGFYQPQHF
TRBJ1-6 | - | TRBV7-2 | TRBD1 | TGTGCCAGCAGCTCTTCGACAGGGGGGGGAATTTCACCCCTCCACTTT | CASSSSTGGGISPLHF
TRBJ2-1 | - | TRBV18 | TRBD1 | TGTGCCAGCTCACCTTTCGGGGACAGGGGGCGAAATGAGCAGTTCTTC | CASSPFGDRGRNEQFF
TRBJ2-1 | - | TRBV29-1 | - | TGCAGCGTTGCTCGTATCAATGAGCAGTTCTTC | CSVARINEQFF
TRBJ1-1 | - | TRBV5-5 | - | TGTGCCAGCAGCTTGTTGACCTTGAACACTGAAGCTTTCTTT | CASSLLTLNTEAFF
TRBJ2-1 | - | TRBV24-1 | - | TGTGCCACCAGTTCGGGGGCCAACAATGAGCAGTTCTTC | CATSSGANNEQFF
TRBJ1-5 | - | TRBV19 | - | TGTGCCAGTAGTCCCCAAGATAGCAATCAGCCCCAGCATTTT | CASSPQDSNQPQHF
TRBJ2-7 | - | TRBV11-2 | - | TGTGCCAGCAGCTTAGGGGCAGGGGATGGCGAGCAGTACTTC | CASSLGAGDGEQYF
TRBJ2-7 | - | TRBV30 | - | TGTGCCTGGAGTGCATACCGGGAAAGATGGTACTTC | CAWSAYRERWYF
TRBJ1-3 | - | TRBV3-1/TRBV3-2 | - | TGTGCCAGCAGCCAATCCGACAGCTCTGGAAACACCATATATTTT | CASSQSDSSGNTIYF
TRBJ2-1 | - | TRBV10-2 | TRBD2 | TGCGCCAGCAGTGAGGGGGCTAGCGGGCTCGTCGATAGCTCCTACAATGAGCAGTTCTTC | CASSEGASGLVDSSYNEQFF
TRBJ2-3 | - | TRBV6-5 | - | TGTGCCAGCAGTTACGCTGATACGCAGTATTTT | CASSYADTQYF
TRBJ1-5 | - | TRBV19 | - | TGTGCCAGTAGTCTCGGATTTCAGCCCCAGCATTTT | CASSLGFQPQHF
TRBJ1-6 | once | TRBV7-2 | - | TGTGCCAGCAGCTCCCTTGGTACGCCCCAGCATTCACCCCTCCACTTT | CASSSLGTPQHSPLHF
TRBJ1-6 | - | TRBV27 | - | TGTGCCAGCAGTTGGAAGAATTCACCCCTCCACTTT | CASSWKNSPLHF
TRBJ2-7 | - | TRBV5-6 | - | TGTGCCAGCAGCTCCGAGAATTACGAGCAGTACTTC | CASSSENYEQYF
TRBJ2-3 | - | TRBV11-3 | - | TGTGCCAGCAGCCGAACGGGCCTGCTCACAGATACGCAGTATTTT | CASSRTGLLTDTQYF
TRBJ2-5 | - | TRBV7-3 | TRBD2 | TGTGCCAGCAGCTCGGGACTAGCGGGAGGAGAGACCCAGTACTTC | CASSSGLAGGETQYF
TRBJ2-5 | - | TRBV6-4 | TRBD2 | TGTGCCAGCAGTGCACTAGCGGGAGGGAGCCAAGAGACCCAGTACTTC | CASSALAGGSQETQYF
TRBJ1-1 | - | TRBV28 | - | TGTGCCAGCAGTTTTGGTCTGTGGTACACTGAAGCTTTCTTT | CASSFGLWYTEAFF
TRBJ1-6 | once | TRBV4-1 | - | TGCGCCAGCAGCCAAGATGGGGGGGGAGATTCACCCCTCCACTTT | CASSQDGGGDSPLHF
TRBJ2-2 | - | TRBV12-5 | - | TGTGCTAGTGGTCTGACCATTAACACCGGGGAGCTGTTTTTT | CASGLTINTGELFF
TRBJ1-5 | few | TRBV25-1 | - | TGTGCCAGCAGGGGACCGAGCAATCAGCCCCAGCATTTT | CASRGPSNQPQHF
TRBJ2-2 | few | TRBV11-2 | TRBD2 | TGTGCCAGCAGCCAAAGCGGGAGAGGTGCCGGGGAGCTGTTTTTT | CASSQSGRGAGELFF
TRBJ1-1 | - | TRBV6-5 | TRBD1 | TGTGCCAGCAGCCCGACAGGGGCGGTGGCCACTGAAGCTTTCTTT | CASSPTGAVATEAFF